The TCR beta chain described here comes from a study of siplizumab effects on memory and regulatory T cells. Using immunoSEQ multiplex PCR, the repertoire was profiled, and TCRdb retains in-frame clones only, with some absent. Of about 87,000 clones in the sample, about 87% are singletons; the top ten hold roughly 15%. Findings and limits, study-wide: The study found that mappable alloreactive CD4+ clones averaged nearly 70% Treg-derived with siplizumab and around 25% in controls. Unstimulated subsets contained matches for only a minor fraction of alloreactive clones.

Looked up from germline, CDR1 is MGHRA and CDR2 is YSYEKL. V gave up 2 bases and J gave up 1 base, with 9 bases separating them. The CDR3 covers 14 residues. As concerns this clone: Its cognate antigen is unknown.

This TCR came from a human donor in good health. This rearrangement joins TRBV4-1 to TRBJ2-7; D not resolved. Sequenced material: CD4+ T cells sorted from blood. DNA of the CDR3: TGCGCCAGCAGCCAATTAGAGAAATCCTACGAGCAGTACTTC. This sequence encodes CASSQLEKSYEQYF.